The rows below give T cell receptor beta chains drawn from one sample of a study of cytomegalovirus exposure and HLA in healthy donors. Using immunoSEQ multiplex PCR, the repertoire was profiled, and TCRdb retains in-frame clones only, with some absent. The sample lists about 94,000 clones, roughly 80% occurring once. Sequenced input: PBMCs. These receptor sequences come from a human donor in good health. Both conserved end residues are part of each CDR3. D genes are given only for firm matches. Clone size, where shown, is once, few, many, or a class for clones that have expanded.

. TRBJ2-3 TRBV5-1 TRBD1 CASSPGQLLWSSTDTQYF TGCGCCAGCAGCCCGGGACAGCTTCTCTGGTCTAGCACAGATACGCAGTATTTT
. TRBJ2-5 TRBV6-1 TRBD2 CASSGRGSGGAGETQYF TGTGCCAGCAGTGGACGGGGTAGCGGGGGGGCTGGAGAGACCCAGTACTTC
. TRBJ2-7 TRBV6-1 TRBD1 CASSRGQGQAYEQYF TGTGCCAGCAGTAGGGGACAGGGGCAGGCCTACGAGCAGTACTTC
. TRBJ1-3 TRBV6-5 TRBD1 CASKPTGAWGNTIYF TGTGCCAGCAAGCCCACAGGGGCTTGGGGAAACACCATATATTTT
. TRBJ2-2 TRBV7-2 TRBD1 CASGSGTGETGELFF TGTGCCAGCGGATCGGGGACAGGGGAGACCGGGGAGCTGTTTTTT
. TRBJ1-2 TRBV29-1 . CSVERARHGYTF TGCAGCGTTGAGAGAGCGCGGCATGGCTACACCTTC
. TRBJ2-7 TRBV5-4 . CASSHPGEGDEQYF TGTGCCAGCAGCCACCCTGGGGAAGGGGACGAGCAGTACTTC
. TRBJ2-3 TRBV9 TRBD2 CASSRSPGERGVGDTQYF TGTGCCAGCAGCCGCTCCCCGGGAGAGCGGGGGGTGGGAGATACGCAGTATTTT
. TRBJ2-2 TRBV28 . CATGPRVTTTGELFF TGTGCCACCGGGCCGCGCGTGACTACCACCGGGGAGCTGTTTTTT
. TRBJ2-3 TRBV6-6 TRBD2 CAILSGGAGTDTQYF TGTGCCATCCTTAGCGGGGGGGCCGGAACAGATACGCAGTATTTT
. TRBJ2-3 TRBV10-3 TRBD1 CAIAPGQGGTDTQYF TGTGCCATAGCGCCCGGACAGGGAGGCACAGATACGCAGTATTTT
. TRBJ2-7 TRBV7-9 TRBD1 CASSWDRGRDEQYF TGTGCCAGCAGTTGGGACAGGGGTAGGGACGAGCAGTACTTC
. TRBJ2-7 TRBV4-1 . CASSQGNGYEQYF TGCGCCAGCAGCCAGGGTAACGGGTACGAGCAGTACTTC
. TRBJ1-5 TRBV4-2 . CASSQGTGANQPQHF TGTGCCAGCAGCCAAGGAACAGGTGCCAATCAGCCCCAGCATTTT
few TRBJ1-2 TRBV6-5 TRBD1 CASTRTGGNYGYTF TGTGCCAGCACCAGGACAGGGGGCAACTATGGCTACACCTTC
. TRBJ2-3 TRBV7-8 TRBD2 CASSLLAGTDTQYF TGTGCCAGCAGCTTACTAGCGGGAACAGATACGCAGTATTTT
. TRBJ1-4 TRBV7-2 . CASSPYDRFGEKLFF TGTGCCAGCAGCCCCTATGACAGGTTTGGTGAAAAACTGTTTTTT
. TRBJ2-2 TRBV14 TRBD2 CASSLGGTGELFF TGTGCCAGCAGCCTCGGGGGGACCGGGGAGCTGTTTTTT
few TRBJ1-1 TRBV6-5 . CASRLPGLITEAFF TGTGCCAGCAGACTTCCAGGGTTGATCACTGAAGCTTTCTTT
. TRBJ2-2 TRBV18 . CASTPITGTDSPGELFF TGTGCCAGCACACCAATTACCGGGACTGACTCCCCCGGGGAGCTGTTTTTT
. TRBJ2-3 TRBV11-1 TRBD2 CASSPSGGGTDTQYF TGTGCCAGCAGCCCTAGCGGGGGTGGAACAGATACGCAGTATTTT
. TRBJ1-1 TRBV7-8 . CASSFDVGVNTEAFF TGTGCCAGCAGCTTCGATGTAGGGGTGAACACTGAAGCTTTCTTT
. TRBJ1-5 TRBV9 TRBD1 CASSSTGTDNQPQHF TGTGCCAGCAGCTCAACCGGGACAGACAATCAGCCCCAGCATTTT
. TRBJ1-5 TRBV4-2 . CASSQEGDKNQPQHF TGTGCCAGCAGCCAAGAAGGGGACAAGAATCAGCCCCAGCATTTT
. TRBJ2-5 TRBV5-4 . CASSSQGTETQYF TGTGCCAGCAGCTCCCAGGGGACCGAGACCCAGTACTTC
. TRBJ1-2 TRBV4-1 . CASSQDPQALYGYTF TGCGCCAGCAGCCAAGACCCGCAGGCCCTGTATGGCTACACCTTC
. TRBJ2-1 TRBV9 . CASSGGLTYNEQFF TGTGCCAGCAGCGGGGGACTGACTTACAATGAGCAGTTCTTC
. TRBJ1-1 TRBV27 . CASSLFLDTEAFF TGTGCCAGCAGTTTATTTCTAGACACTGAAGCTTTCTTT
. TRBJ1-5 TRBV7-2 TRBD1 CASSPGQILSNQPQHF TGTGCCAGCAGCCCGGGACAGATATTGAGCAATCAGCCCCAGCATTTT